This T cell receptor beta chain comes out of a study of blood T cell repertoires in COVID-19. Authors' methods: Using reference gene primer amplification, nucleated cell counts were estimated. Clones were read by immunoSEQ multiplex PCR, and TCRdb kept only the in-frame ones, dropping some. The DNA was the basis for D and trimming; V, J and clone size are from that table. The sample records 25,000 to 30,000 clones, roughly 89% being singletons. The V gene end was trimmed by 4 bases and the J gene end by 7 bases; junction bases not matched to a gene: 22. CDR1 SGHVS and CDR2 FQNEAQ come from the germline V gene. The CDR3 length is 19 residues.

The sequenced material came from peripheral blood. V gene TRBV7-8 combines with J gene TRBJ2-1; 7 bases are shared with TRBD1. The receptor comes from a woman aged 60-75 years with active COVID-19. Here the CDR3 reads CASSSMVWGARGRENEQFF. The CDR3 DNA reads TGTGCCAGCAGCTCCATGGTATGGGGAGCGAGGGGGCGCGAGAATGAGCAGTTCTTC. Full variable domain (outside the CDR3, taken from reference TRBV7-8 and TRBJ2-1): GAGVSQSPRYKVAKRGQDVALRCDPISGHVSLFWYQQALGQGPEFLTYFQNEAQLDKSGLPSDRFFAERPEGSVSTLKIQRTQQEDSAVYLCASSSMVWGARGRENEQFFGPGTRLTVL.